This T cell receptor (beta chain) comes out of a study of PD-1 and CTLA-4 blockade in melanoma. Libraries were prepared by immunoSEQ multiplex PCR; TCRdb keeps only in-frame clonotypes and omits some of them. The data contain approximately 15,000 clones, approximately 70% of them singletons. The receptor's source is a human donor with melanoma. The specimen was CD8+ T cells from peripheral blood, collected from a patient given anti-PD-1 treatment.

The CDR3 DNA reads as TGTGCCAGCAGCTCCGGGGCGGGCCGAACCAAAAACATTCAGTACTTC. It encodes CASSSGAGRTKNIQYF. The chain combines TRBV7-9 with TRBJ2-4; D possibly uses TRBD1 or TRBD2 (5 bases each). The CDR3 is 16 amino acids. Trimming stripped 4 bases from V and 2 bases from J, with 15 bases between. Germline lookup yields CDR1 SEHNR and CDR2 FQNEAQ (reference sequence).